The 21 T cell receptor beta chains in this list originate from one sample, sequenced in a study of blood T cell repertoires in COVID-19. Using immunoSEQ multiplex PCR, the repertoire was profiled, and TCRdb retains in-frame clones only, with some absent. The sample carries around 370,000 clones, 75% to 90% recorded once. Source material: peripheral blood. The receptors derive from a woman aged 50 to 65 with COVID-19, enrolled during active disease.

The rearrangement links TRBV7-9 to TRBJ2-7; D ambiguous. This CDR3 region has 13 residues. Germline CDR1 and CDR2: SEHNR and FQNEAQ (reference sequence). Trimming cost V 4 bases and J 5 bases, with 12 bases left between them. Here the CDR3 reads CASSSTWANEQYF. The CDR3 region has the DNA TGTGCCAGCAGCTCCACCTGGGCTAACGAGCAGTACTTC.

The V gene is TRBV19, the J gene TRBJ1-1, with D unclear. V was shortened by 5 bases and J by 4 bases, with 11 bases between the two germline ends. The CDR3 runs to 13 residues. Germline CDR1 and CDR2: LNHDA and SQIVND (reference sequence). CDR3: CASSLTPSTEAFF. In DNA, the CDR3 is TGTGCCAGTAGTCTAACCCCCTCCACTGAAGCTTTCTTT. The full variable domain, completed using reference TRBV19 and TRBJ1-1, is DGGITQSPKYLFRKEGQNVTLSCEQNLNHDAMYWYRQDPGQGLRLIYYSQIVNDFQKGDIAEGYSVSREKKESFPLTVTSAQKNPTAFYLCASSLTPSTEAFFGQGTRLTVV.

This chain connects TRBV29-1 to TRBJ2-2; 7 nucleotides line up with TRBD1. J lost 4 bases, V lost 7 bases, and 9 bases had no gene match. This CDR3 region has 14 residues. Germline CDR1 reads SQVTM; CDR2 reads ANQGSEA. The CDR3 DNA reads TGCAGCGCCATACAGGGGTTAGGCACCGGGGAGCTGTTTTTT. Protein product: CSAIQGLGTGELFF.

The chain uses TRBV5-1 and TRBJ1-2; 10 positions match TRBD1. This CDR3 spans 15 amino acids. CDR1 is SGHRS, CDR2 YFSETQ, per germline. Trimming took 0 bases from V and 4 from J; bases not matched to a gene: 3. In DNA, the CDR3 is TGCGCCAGCAGCTTGGGGACAGGGGGTTCCTATGGCTACACCTTC. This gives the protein CASSLGTGGSYGYTF.

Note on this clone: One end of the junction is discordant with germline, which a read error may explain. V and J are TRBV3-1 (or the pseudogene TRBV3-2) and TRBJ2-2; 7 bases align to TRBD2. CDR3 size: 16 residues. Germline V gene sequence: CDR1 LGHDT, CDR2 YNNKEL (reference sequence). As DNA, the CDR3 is TGTGCCAGCAGCCGTAAGACTAGCCGGAACGCCGGGGAGCTGTTTTTT. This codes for CASSRKTSRNAGELFF.

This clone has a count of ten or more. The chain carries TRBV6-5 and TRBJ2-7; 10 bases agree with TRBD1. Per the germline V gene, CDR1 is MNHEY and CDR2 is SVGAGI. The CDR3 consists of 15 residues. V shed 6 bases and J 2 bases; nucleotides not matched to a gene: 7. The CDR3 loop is CASSVDRGETYEQYF. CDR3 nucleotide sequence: TGTGCCAGCAGCGTGGACAGGGGGGAGACCTACGAGCAGTACTTC.

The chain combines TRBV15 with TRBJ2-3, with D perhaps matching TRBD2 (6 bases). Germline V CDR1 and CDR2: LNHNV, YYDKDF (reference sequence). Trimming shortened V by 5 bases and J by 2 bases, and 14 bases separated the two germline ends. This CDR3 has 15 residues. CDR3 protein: CATSEDGGYTDTQYF. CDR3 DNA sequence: TGTGCCACCAGCGAAGACGGGGGTTACACAGATACGCAGTATTTT.

CDR3 bases: TGCGCCAGCAGCCTCGGGGATACCCAGTACTTC. Amino acids: CASSLGDTQYF. The rearrangement joins TRBV5-1 to TRBJ2-5; D perhaps matches TRBD2 (5 bases). The ends were cut back, 4 bases at V and 8 bases at J, with 9 bases in the middle. The CDR3 is made up of 11 amino acids. Germline V lookup: CDR1 SGHRS, CDR2 YFSETQ.

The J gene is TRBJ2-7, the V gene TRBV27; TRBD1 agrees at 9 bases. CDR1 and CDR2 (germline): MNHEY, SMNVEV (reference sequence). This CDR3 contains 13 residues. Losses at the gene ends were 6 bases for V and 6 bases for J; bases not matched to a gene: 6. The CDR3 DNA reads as TGTGCCAGCAGAACAGGGGGCGTTGCCGAGCAGTACTTC. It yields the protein CASRTGGVAEQYF.

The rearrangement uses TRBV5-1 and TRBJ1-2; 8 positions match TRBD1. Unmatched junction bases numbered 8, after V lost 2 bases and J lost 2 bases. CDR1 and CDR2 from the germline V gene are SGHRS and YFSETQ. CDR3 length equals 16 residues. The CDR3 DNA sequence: TGCGCCAGCAGCTTACCGGGACAGGCGACGAACTATGGCTACACCTTC. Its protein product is CASSLPGQATNYGYTF.

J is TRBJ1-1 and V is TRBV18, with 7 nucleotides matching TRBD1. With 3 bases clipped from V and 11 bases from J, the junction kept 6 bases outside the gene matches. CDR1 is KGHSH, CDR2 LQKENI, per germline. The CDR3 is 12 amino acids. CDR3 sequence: CASSPLTGSAFF. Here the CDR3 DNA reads TGTGCCAGCTCACCCTTGACAGGGTCGGCTTTCTTT.

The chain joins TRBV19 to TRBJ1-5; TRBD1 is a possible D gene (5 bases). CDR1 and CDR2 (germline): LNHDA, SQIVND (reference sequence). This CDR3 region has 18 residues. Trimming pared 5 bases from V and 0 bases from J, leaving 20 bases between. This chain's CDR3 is CASSPGTVGGYSNQPQHF. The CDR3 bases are TGTGCCAGTAGTCCCGGAACAGTGGGGGGTTATAGCAATCAGCCCCAGCATTTT. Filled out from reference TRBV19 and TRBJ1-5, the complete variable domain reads DGGITQSPKYLFRKEGQNVTLSCEQNLNHDAMYWYRQDPGQGLRLIYYSQIVNDFQKGDIAEGYSVSREKKESFPLTVTSAQKNPTAFYLCASSPGTVGGYSNQPQHFGDGTRLSIL.

CDR3 amino acids: CASSLGRGTDTQYF. The CDR3 DNA sequence: TGTGCCAGCAGCTTGGGCAGGGGGACAGATACGCAGTATTTT. V is TRBV5-8 and J is TRBJ2-3; 7 nucleotides line up with TRBD1. CDR3 size: 14 residues. V dropped 0 bases and J dropped 3; count of bases not matched to a gene: 1. Germline assignment: CDR1 SGHTS and CDR2 YDEGEE.

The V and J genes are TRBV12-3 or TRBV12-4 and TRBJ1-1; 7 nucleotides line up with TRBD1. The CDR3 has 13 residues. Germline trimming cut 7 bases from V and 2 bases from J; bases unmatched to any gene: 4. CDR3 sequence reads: CASNRQGNTEAFF. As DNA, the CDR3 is TGTGCCAGCAACCGACAGGGAAACACTGAAGCTTTCTTT.

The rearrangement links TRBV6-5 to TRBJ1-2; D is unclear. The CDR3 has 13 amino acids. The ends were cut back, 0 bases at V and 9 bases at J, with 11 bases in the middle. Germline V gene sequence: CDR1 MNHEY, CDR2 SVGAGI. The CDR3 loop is CASSYSSTRSYTF. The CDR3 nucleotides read TGTGCCAGCAGTTACTCGAGTACTAGGAGCTACACCTTC.

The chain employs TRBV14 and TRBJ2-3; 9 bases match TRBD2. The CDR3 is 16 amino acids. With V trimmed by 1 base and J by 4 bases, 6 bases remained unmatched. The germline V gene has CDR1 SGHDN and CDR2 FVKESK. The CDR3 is CASSQVGGRGADTQYF. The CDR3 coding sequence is TGTGCCAGCAGCCAAGTTGGCGGGAGGGGAGCAGATACGCAGTATTTT.

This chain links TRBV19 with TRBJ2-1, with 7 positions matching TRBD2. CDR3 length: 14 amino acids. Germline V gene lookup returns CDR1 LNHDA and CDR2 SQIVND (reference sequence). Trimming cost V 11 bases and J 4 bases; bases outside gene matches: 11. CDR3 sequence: CASSPSAGYNEQFF. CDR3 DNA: TGTGCCTCCTCCCCGTCAGCGGGATACAATGAGCAGTTCTTC.

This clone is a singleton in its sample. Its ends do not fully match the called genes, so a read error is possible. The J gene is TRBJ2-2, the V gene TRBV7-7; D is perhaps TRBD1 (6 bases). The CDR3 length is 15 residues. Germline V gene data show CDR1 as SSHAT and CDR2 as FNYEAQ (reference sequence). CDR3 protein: CASSLVGHDTGELFF. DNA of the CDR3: TGTGCTAGCAGCTTAGTGGGACATGACACCGGGGAGCTGTTTTTT. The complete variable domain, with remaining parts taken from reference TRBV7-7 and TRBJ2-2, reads GAGVSQSPRYKVTKRGQDVTLRCDPISSHATLYWYQQALGQGPEFLTYFNYEAQPDKSGLPSDRFSAERPEGSISTLTIQRTEQRDSAMYRCASSLVGHDTGELFFGEGSRLTVL.

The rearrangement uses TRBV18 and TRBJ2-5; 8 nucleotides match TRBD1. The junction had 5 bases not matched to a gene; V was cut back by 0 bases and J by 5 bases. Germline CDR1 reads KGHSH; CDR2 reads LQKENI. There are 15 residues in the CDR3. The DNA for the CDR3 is TGTGCCAGCTCACCACCCGGGACAGGCGGTGAGACCCAGTACTTC. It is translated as CASSPPGTGGETQYF.

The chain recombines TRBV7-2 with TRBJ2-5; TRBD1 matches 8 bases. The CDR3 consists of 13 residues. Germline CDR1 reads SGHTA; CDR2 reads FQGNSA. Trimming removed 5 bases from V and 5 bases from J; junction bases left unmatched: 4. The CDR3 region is CASSPGQAETQYF. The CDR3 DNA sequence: TGTGCCAGCAGCCCGGGACAGGCGGAGACCCAGTACTTC.

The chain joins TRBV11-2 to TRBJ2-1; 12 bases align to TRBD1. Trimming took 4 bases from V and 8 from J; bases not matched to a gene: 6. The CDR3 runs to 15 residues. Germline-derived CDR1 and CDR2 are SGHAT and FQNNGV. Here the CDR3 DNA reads TGTGCCAGCAGCTCTACCGGGACAGGGGGCCATGAGCAGTTCTTC. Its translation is CASSSTGTGGHEQFF.